A single sample gave rise to the 22 T cell receptor beta chains below, sequenced in a study of T cell responses to AZD1222 COVID-19 vaccine. The table came from immunoSEQ multiplex PCR; TCRdb's copy has only in-frame clones and leaves some out. The sample lists 90,000 to 110,000 clones, around 90% occurring once. Specimen: peripheral blood, collected on day 0 of AZD1222 vaccination. The receptors come from an adult in good health.

The V gene is TRBV27, the J gene TRBJ1-1, with a tentative D call TRBD1 (5 bases). Trimming shortened V by 10 bases and J by 3 bases, and 9 bases separated the two germline ends. The CDR3 contains 11 residues. Germline V gives CDR1 MNHEY, CDR2 SMNVEV (reference sequence). The CDR3 DNA is TGTGCCACACAACAGGACACTGAAGCTTTCTTT. This translates into CATQQDTEAFF.

The CDR3 DNA reads TGTGCCAGCAGGTTAGCGACGAACACCGGGGAGCTGTTTTTT. Residues: CASRLATNTGELFF. The chain carries TRBV2 and TRBJ2-2; D is possibly TRBD2 (5 bases). Germline V CDR1 and CDR2: SNHLY, FYNNEI. Deletions cut 6 bases from V and 0 bases from J, with 8 bases between. This CDR3 is built from 14 residues.

A single count supports this clone. V usage is TRBV10-1 and J usage is TRBJ2-7; a weak D match, TRBD2 (6 bases). The V end was cut by 6 bases, the J end by 2 bases, with 20 bases between. This CDR3 contains 16 residues. Germline lookup yields CDR1 WNHNN and CDR2 SYGVQD (reference sequence). CDR3: CASSPSLGGATYEQYF. CDR3 in DNA: TGCGCCAGCAGCCCGAGTTTGGGGGGTGCAACCTACGAGCAGTACTTC.

This chain uses TRBV3-1 (or the pseudogene TRBV3-2) with TRBJ2-1; 14 bases line up with TRBD2. The germline V gene has CDR1 LGHDT and CDR2 YNNKEL (reference sequence). The CDR3 sequence is 15 residues long. J gave up 6 bases and V 3 bases, and 1 base lay outside the gene matches. CDR3 sequence: CASSQTSGRANEQFF. DNA for the CDR3: TGTGCCAGCAGCCAGACTAGCGGGAGGGCCAATGAGCAGTTCTTC.

The rearrangement uses TRBV5-6 and TRBJ1-1, with no clear D. V lost 1 base to trimming and J lost 4 bases, with 11 bases between them. This CDR3 is 14 amino acids long. Germline lookup yields CDR1 SGHDT and CDR2 YYEEEE. CDR3: CASSLMGYGTEAFF. CDR3 nucleotide sequence: TGTGCCAGCAGCTTGATGGGGTACGGCACTGAAGCTTTCTTT.

The chain employs TRBV5-1 and TRBJ2-6; 12 nucleotides align to TRBD1. This CDR3 spans 18 amino acids. V shed 4 bases and J 2 bases; nucleotides not matched to a gene: 7. From germline, CDR1 is SGHRS and CDR2 YFSETQ. CDR3 sequence reads: CASSPAGQGAAGANVLTF. CDR3 nucleotides: TGCGCCAGCAGCCCTGCGGGACAGGGGGCCGCTGGGGCCAACGTCCTGACTTTC.

In nucleotides, the CDR3 is TGTGCCAGCAGCTTAAATCGCGTTGAGACCCAGTACTTC. As protein: CASSLNRVETQYF. V gene TRBV7-9 combines with J gene TRBJ2-5; the D is unclear. CDR3 length: 13 amino acids. Trimming removed 2 bases from V and 5 bases from J, with 9 bases in between. Germline V lookup: CDR1 SEHNR, CDR2 FQNEAQ (reference sequence).

The CDR3 DNA sequence: TGTGCCAGCAGCCTCCGGGACCTGGGGTTCTTC. Translating gives CASSLRDLGFF. The chain recombines TRBV2 with TRBJ2-1, with D perhaps given as TRBD1 or TRBD2 (5 bases each). V lost 6 bases, J lost 15 bases, and 15 bases lay in between. Germline V gene data show CDR1 as SNHLY and CDR2 as FYNNEI. The CDR3 consists of 11 residues.

This sequence joins TRBV5-1 and TRBJ2-3, with 7 bases identical to TRBD2. The V and J ends lost 7 bases and 1 base, in that order; junction bases with no gene match: 15. From germline, CDR1 is SGHRS and CDR2 YFSETQ. This CDR3 region has 17 residues. DNA for the CDR3: TGCGCCAGCCCGCCCCGGGGAGCGGGGCTCCGCACAGATACGCAGTATTTT. Translating gives CASPPRGAGLRTDTQYF.

The chain carries TRBV28 and TRBJ1-1; 9 positions match TRBD1. The germline gives CDR1 MDHEN, CDR2 SYDVKM. Trimming cost V 6 bases and J 0 bases; bases outside gene matches: 5. The CDR3 totals 15 residues. The CDR3, as DNA: TGTGCCAGCAGGGCAAGGACAGGGGTGAACACTGAAGCTTTCTTT. Translation: CASRARTGVNTEAFF.

The count of this clone is one. V and J are TRBV13 and TRBJ2-3, with 7 bases matching TRBD2. This CDR3 region has 17 residues. V was clipped by 1 base and J by 0 bases; unmatched bases: 7. Germline V CDR1 and CDR2: PRHDT, FYEKMQ (reference sequence). The CDR3 loop reads CASSLDGRIPSTDTQYF. CDR3 nucleotides: TGTGCCAGCAGCTTAGACGGGAGGATCCCTAGCACAGATACGCAGTATTTT.

This chain joins TRBV10-3 and TRBJ2-5; 10 bases match TRBD2. This CDR3 has 14 residues. Trimming took 4 bases from V and 1 from J; bases not matched to a gene: 0. Per germline, CDR1 ENHRY and CDR2 SYGVKD. The CDR3 protein is CAISASGGQETQYF. CDR3 DNA: TGTGCCATCAGTGCTAGCGGGGGCCAAGAGACCCAGTACTTC.

The V gene is TRBV30, the J gene TRBJ1-4; D gene ambiguous. Germline loops: CDR1 GTSNPN, CDR2 SVGIG (reference sequence). The CDR3 contains 11 residues. V dropped 5 bases and J dropped 4 bases, with 5 bases sitting between them. CDR3 residues: CAWEGNEKLFF. In DNA form, the CDR3 reads TGTGCCTGGGAGGGTAATGAAAAACTGTTTTTT.

V and J are TRBV19 and TRBJ1-2; TRBD1 matches at 11 bases. The CDR3 runs to 19 residues. Germline V gives CDR1 LNHDA, CDR2 SQIVND (reference sequence). The junction had 22 bases not matched to a gene; V was cut back by 6 bases and J by 7 bases. CDR3 coding DNA: TGTGCCAGTAGGGACGCCGGGACAGGGGGGCAGTTTGCGGACGCTGGCTACACCTTC. It translates to CASRDAGTGGQFADAGYTF. Full variable domain (outside the CDR3, taken from reference TRBV19 and TRBJ1-2): DGGITQSPKYLFRKEGQNVTLSCEQNLNHDAMYWYRQDPGQGLRLIYYSQIVNDFQKGDIAEGYSVSREKKESFPLTVTSAQKNPTAFYLCASRDAGTGGQFADAGYTFGSGTRLTVV.

The V and J genes are TRBV18 and TRBJ2-3; D may be TRBD1 (5 bases). Trimming left V 5 bases short and J 2 bases short, with 14 bases between. This CDR3 spans 15 amino acids. Germline V gene lookup returns CDR1 KGHSH and CDR2 LQKENI. The CDR3 reads CASSIQASNTDTQYF. DNA of the CDR3: TGTGCCAGCTCAATACAGGCGTCGAACACAGATACGCAGTATTTT. Full variable domain (remainder filled in from reference TRBV18 and TRBJ2-3): NAGVMQNPRHLVRRRGQEARLRCSPMKGHSHVYWYRQLPEEGLKFMVYLQKENIIDESGMPKERFSAEFPKEGPSILRIQQVVRGDSAAYFCASSIQASNTDTQYFGPGTRLTVL.

J is TRBJ2-1 and V is TRBV28, with D hard to call. There are 15 residues in the CDR3. Germline CDR1 MDHEN, CDR2 SYDVKM. The ends were cut back, 3 bases at V and 0 bases at J, with 9 bases in the middle. This CDR3 reads CASSFQPSSYNEQFF. In nucleotides, the CDR3 is TGTGCCAGCAGTTTCCAACCGAGCTCCTACAATGAGCAGTTCTTC.

V is TRBV7-9 and J is TRBJ2-5, with D maybe TRBD2 (6 bases). CDR3 size: 14 residues. V was clipped by 1 base and J by 4 bases, with 10 bases between them. CDR1 and CDR2 from the germline V gene are SEHNR and FQNEAQ (reference sequence). The CDR3 spells CASSLVGGRETQYF. The CDR3 bases are TGTGCCAGCAGCTTAGTGGGGGGAAGAGAGACCCAGTACTTC.

This rearrangement joins TRBV4-1 to TRBJ1-2, with D uncertain. The CDR3 contains 13 residues. The ends were cut back, 1 base at V and 8 bases at J, with 11 bases in the middle. CDR1 is MGHRA, CDR2 YSYEKL, per germline. The CDR3 DNA reads TGCGCCAGCAGCCAAGGGATCCAGGAAGGCTACACCTTC. Protein product: CASSQGIQEGYTF.

This clone showed up just once. The chain is built from TRBV7-2 and TRBJ1-4; possibly TRBD1 for D (5 bases). Trimming pared 3 bases from V and 8 bases from J, leaving 13 bases between. Germline V gene lookup returns CDR1 SGHTA and CDR2 FQGNSA. The CDR3 covers 14 residues. The CDR3 DNA follows: TGTGCCAGCAGCTTTAGGGGCTTGGGGGAAAAACTGTTTTTT. This gives the protein CASSFRGLGEKLFF.

The J gene is TRBJ2-5, the V gene TRBV28; D is possibly TRBD1 (6 bases). CDR1 is MDHEN and CDR2 is SYDVKM in the germline V gene. The CDR3 spans 15 residues. V was trimmed by 2 bases and J by 4 bases, leaving 14 bases between them. The chain's CDR3 is CASSLGTRGRETQYF. For the CDR3, the DNA is TGTGCCAGCAGTTTAGGGACGAGGGGGAGAGAGACCCAGTACTTC. Combining the CDR3 with reference TRBV28 and TRBJ2-5 gives the whole variable domain DVKVTQSSRYLVKRTGEKVFLECVQDMDHENMFWYRQDPGLGLRLIYFSYDVKMKEKGDIPEGYSVSREKKERFSLILESASTNQTSMYLCASSLGTRGRETQYFGPGTRLLVL.

The chain is built from TRBV4-2 and TRBJ2-7; D possibly corresponds to TRBD2 (6 bases). Germline V gene data show CDR1 as LGHNA and CDR2 as YNFKEQ. Trimming removed 4 bases at V and 1 base at J, with 8 bases between. The CDR3 length is 13 residues. The chain's CDR3 is CASSRDLSYEQYF. CDR3 bases: TGTGCCAGCAGCCGGGACTTATCCTACGAGCAGTACTTC.

The V gene is TRBV28, the J gene TRBJ1-2; no firm D call. V shed 3 bases and J shed 8 bases, with 31 bases lying between them. Looked up from germline, CDR1 is MDHEN and CDR2 is SYDVKM. This CDR3 region has 19 residues. The CDR3 nucleotides are TGTGCCAGCAGTTTCATCCCTGGGCGTGGCTCTCAACCCCTCGGGGGCTACACCTTC. Its protein product is CASSFIPGRGSQPLGGYTF.